A single sample is the source of the 21 T cell receptor beta chains below, sequenced in a study of blood T cell repertoires in COVID-19. Libraries were prepared by immunoSEQ multiplex PCR; TCRdb keeps only in-frame clonotypes and omits some of them. The sample carries 64,000 or so clones, approximately 91% recorded once. The sample comprised peripheral blood. The receptors derive from a human donor in a cohort sampled during active COVID-19.

The rearrangement links TRBV11-1 to TRBJ1-1; weak D call: TRBD1 (6 bases). The CDR3 length is 13 residues. V lost 10 bases and J lost 0, with 12 bases in between. CDR1 SGHAT and CDR2 FQDESV come from the germline V gene (reference sequence). In DNA form, the CDR3 reads TGTGCCACAAAACAGGGCATGAACACTGAAGCTTTCTTT. This codes for CATKQGMNTEAFF.

The rearrangement links TRBV5-4 to TRBJ2-3; no firm D call. Per the germline V gene, CDR1 is SGHNT and CDR2 is YYREEE (reference sequence). With 5 bases removed from V and 2 bases from J, the gap between germline ends came to 15 bases. The CDR3 sequence is 15 residues long. DNA for the CDR3: TGTGCCAGCAGAACTACGATGGGTGACACAGATACGCAGTATTTT. Translation gives CASRTTMGDTDTQYF.

The sample holds one count of this clone. Written as DNA, the CDR3 is TGTGCCAGTAGTCCAACAGAAGCAACTAATGAAAAACTGTTTTTT. Encoded protein: CASSPTEATNEKLFF. This chain connects TRBV19 to TRBJ1-4; D gene unclear. With 5 bases removed from V and 0 bases from J, the gap between germline ends came to 10 bases. Germline assignment: CDR1 LNHDA and CDR2 SQIVND (reference sequence). The CDR3 consists of 15 residues.

The chain joins TRBV6-2 or TRBV6-3 to TRBJ2-2; D is possibly TRBD1 (7 bases). The germline V and J ends were trimmed by 5 bases and 0 bases, with 13 bases remaining between them. The CDR3 is 16 amino acids. CDR1 MNHEY and CDR2 SVGEGT come from the germline V gene. The DNA of the CDR3 is TGTGCCAGCAGTCCCAGGGGGAGGACGAACACCGGGGAGCTGTTTTTT. It codes for CASSPRGRTNTGELFF.

In this sample, this clone turned up once. V usage is TRBV10-3 and J usage is TRBJ1-6; 7 nucleotides align to TRBD1. V gave up 3 bases and J gave up 7 bases; unmatched junction bases: 6. The CDR3 totals 15 residues. The V gene's germline CDR1 is ENHRY and CDR2 SYGVKD. In DNA, the CDR3 is TGTGCCATCAGTGAAGGGGACAGTCCCAATTCACCCCTCCACTTT. Amino acids: CAISEGDSPNSPLHF.

The chain uses TRBV7-8 and TRBJ2-1; D perhaps matches TRBD2 (5 bases). Germline-derived CDR1 and CDR2 are SGHVS and FQNEAQ. V lost 2 bases to trimming and J lost 3 bases, with 11 bases between them. CDR3 size: 15 residues. CDR3: CASSLSGRNYNEQFF. As DNA, the CDR3 is TGTGCCAGCAGCTTAAGCGGTAGAAACTACAATGAGCAGTTCTTC.

The chain combines TRBV5-6 with TRBJ2-1; 7 bases agree with TRBD2. V gave up 0 bases and J gave up 4 bases; unmatched junction bases: 13. The CDR3 loop spans 18 amino acids. CDR1 is SGHDT and CDR2 is YYEEEE in the germline V gene. The CDR3 loop is CASSLDIIGDYAYNEQFF. The CDR3, as DNA: TGTGCCAGCAGCTTGGATATTATTGGGGACTACGCGTACAATGAGCAGTTCTTC.

The CDR3 loop is CASTLSAADTQYF. The CDR3 DNA follows: TGTGCCAGCACCCTATCGGCGGCAGATACGCAGTATTTT. The V call is TRBV7-8, the J call TRBJ2-3, with D uncertain. Trimming removed 7 bases at V and 4 bases at J, with 12 bases between. The length of the CDR3 is 13 residues. Germline CDR1 reads SGHVS; CDR2 reads FQNEAQ.

The chain employs TRBV3-1 (or the pseudogene TRBV3-2) and TRBJ2-2; 7 nucleotides agree with TRBD1. V gave up 1 base and J gave up 1 base; unmatched junction bases: 0. The CDR3 runs 15 residues. The V gene's germline CDR1 is LGHDT and CDR2 YNNKEL (reference sequence). The CDR3 sequence: CASSQGDRNTGELFF. CDR3 nucleotide sequence: TGTGCCAGCAGCCAAGGGGACAGGAACACCGGGGAGCTGTTTTTT.

The J gene is TRBJ1-5, the V gene TRBV28, with 7 bases fitting TRBD1. After removal of 6 bases from V and 7 bases from J, the junction contained 9 bases not matched to a gene. From germline, CDR1 is MDHEN and CDR2 SYDVKM. This CDR3 spans 14 amino acids. In DNA form, the CDR3 reads TGTGCCAGCAGCCCTACAGGGGAGGAGCAGCCCCAGCATTTT. Translation: CASSPTGEEQPQHF.

The chain uses TRBV5-8 and TRBJ2-3, with D possibly matching TRBD1 (5 bases). V was shortened by 0 bases and J by 2 bases, with 19 bases between the two germline ends. Per the germline V gene, CDR1 is SGHTS and CDR2 is YDEGEE. The CDR3 covers 18 residues. For the CDR3, the DNA is TGTGCCAGCAGCTTGGGGAGACGGTGGGCAGGGAACACAGATACGCAGTATTTT. It specifies CASSLGRRWAGNTDTQYF.

The V call is TRBV19, the J call TRBJ2-1; tentative D call: TRBD1 (6 bases). Deletions cut 1 base from V and 0 bases from J, with 10 bases between. Germline V gene data show CDR1 as LNHDA and CDR2 as SQIVND (reference sequence). This CDR3 region has 16 residues. The CDR3 protein is CASSIVTGSSYNEQFF. The CDR3 DNA reads TGTGCCAGTAGTATAGTAACAGGGAGCTCCTACAATGAGCAGTTCTTC.

This clone has a single count. The chain has TRBV5-1 and TRBJ2-1; 9 nucleotides line up with TRBD2. The J segment lost 8 bases and the V segment lost 1 base, leaving 7 bases of the junction unmatched. Germline-derived CDR1 and CDR2 are SGHRS and YFSETQ. CDR3 size: 15 residues. This CDR3 reads CASSLSLAGNHEQFF. CDR3 sequence (DNA): TGCGCCAGCAGCTTGTCTCTAGCGGGAAACCATGAGCAGTTCTTC.

V usage is TRBV9 and J usage is TRBJ2-7; the match to TRBD1 covers 10 bases. This CDR3 has 16 residues. J gave up 3 bases and V 0 bases, and 6 bases lay outside the gene matches. Germline V gene sequence: CDR1 SGDLS, CDR2 YYNGEE. CDR3 coding DNA: TGTGCCAGCAGCGTAGTTGCAGGGACAGGGGTCTACGAGCAGTACTTC. Encoded protein: CASSVVAGTGVYEQYF.

This clone is a singleton in its sample. The chain employs TRBV27 and TRBJ2-7; maybe TRBD2 (5 bases). With 5 bases removed from V and 6 bases from J, the gap between germline ends came to 14 bases. CDR1 and CDR2 (germline): MNHEY, SMNVEV (reference sequence). The CDR3 contains 13 residues. The CDR3 DNA reads TGTGCCAGCAGTCCCCGGCGGGCTAGCGAGCAGTACTTC. The encoded protein is CASSPRRASEQYF.

The rearrangement uses TRBV4-1 and TRBJ2-7, with D maybe TRBD1 (6 bases). The CDR3 runs to 14 residues. Trimming removed 5 bases from V and 6 bases from J, with 17 bases in between. CDR1 and CDR2 from the germline V gene are MGHRA and YSYEKL. The CDR3 sequence is CASSTQPSGVEQYF. In DNA, the CDR3 is TGCGCCAGCAGCACCCAGCCCTCAGGGGTCGAGCAGTACTTC.

V and J are TRBV7-3 and TRBJ2-1; the D gene is possibly TRBD1 (6 bases). Trimming took off 2 bases at V and 0 bases at J, with 11 bases between the two ends. CDR3 length equals 16 residues. Per germline, CDR1 SGHTA and CDR2 FQGTGA. This CDR3 reads CASSLGGRSSYNEQFF. CDR3 coding DNA: TGTGCCAGCAGCTTAGGGGGCAGGAGCTCCTACAATGAGCAGTTCTTC.

The rearrangement joins TRBV13 to TRBJ2-7; 7 bases fit TRBD1. CDR3 length equals 14 residues. Unmatched junction bases numbered 9, after V lost 6 bases and J lost 4 bases. CDR1 and CDR2 (germline): PRHDT, FYEKMQ (reference sequence). CDR3 residues: CASRYSGTEYEQYF. Here the CDR3 DNA reads TGTGCCAGCAGATACTCCGGGACAGAATACGAGCAGTACTTC. Full variable domain (rest looked up from reference TRBV13 and TRBJ2-7): AAGVIQSPRHLIKEKRETATLKCYPIPRHDTVYWYQQGPGQDPQFLISFYEKMQSDKGSIPDRFSAQQFSDYHSELNMSSLELGDSALYFCASRYSGTEYEQYFGPGTRLTVT.

DNA for the CDR3: TGTGCCAGCAGCGCCGTGGGGTCCCTCAGGGCTATAAAACCAACTGAAGCTTTCTTT. It codes for CASSAVGSLRAIKPTEAFF. The chain combines TRBV9 with TRBJ1-1, with D tentatively TRBD1 (5 bases). CDR1 is SGDLS and CDR2 is YYNGEE in the germline V gene. The CDR3 totals 19 residues. The V end was cut by 3 bases, the J end by 5 bases, with 29 bases between.

Here the CDR3 reads CASSWSPETPGSNSPLHF. The CDR3 coding sequence is TGTGCCAGCAGTTGGAGCCCCGAGACCCCGGGATCTAATTCACCCCTCCACTTT. This sequence joins TRBV27 and TRBJ1-6, with unresolved D. The germline gives CDR1 MNHEY, CDR2 SMNVEV (reference sequence). CDR3 length equals 18 residues. Deletions cut 4 bases from V and 6 bases from J, with 22 bases between.

This chain links TRBV9 with TRBJ2-2; 10 bases align to TRBD1. CDR3 length equals 17 residues. Germline V gene lookup returns CDR1 SGDLS and CDR2 YYNGEE. V lost 5 bases and J lost 0; bases outside the gene matches: 7. Here the CDR3 reads CASRRQGAFTNTGELFF. CDR3 DNA: TGTGCCAGCAGGCGACAGGGGGCGTTTACGAACACCGGGGAGCTGTTTTTT.